This passage covers 29 T cell receptor beta chains from one sample sequenced in a study of blood T cell repertoires in COVID-19. Sequenced by immunoSEQ multiplex PCR; TCRdb stores in-frame clones only, minus some. The table includes 250,000 to 350,000 clones, about 90% detected once. The sample taken for sequencing was peripheral blood. The receptor source for this set is a woman between 50 and 59 years old who had recovered from COVID-19.

This clone has just one count. The chain is built from TRBV11-2 and TRBJ1-1; D unclear. Trimming took off 2 bases at V and 3 bases at J, with 16 bases between the two ends. The CDR3 loop spans 16 amino acids. CDR1 and CDR2 (germline): SGHAT, FQNNGV. The CDR3 coding sequence is TGTGCCAGCAGCTTAATCGGTGCGGGATTTGACACTGAAGCTTTCTTT. The encoded protein is CASSLIGAGFDTEAFF.

The CDR3 loop reads CASSSTSGLPDTQYF. The CDR3 DNA reads TGTGCCAGCAGTTCGACTAGCGGCCTTCCAGATACGCAGTATTTT. The chain carries TRBV6-2 or TRBV6-3 and TRBJ2-3; TRBD2 aligns across 9 bases. The CDR3 spans 15 residues. With 4 bases clipped from V and 4 bases from J, the junction kept 6 bases outside the gene matches. Germline CDR1 is MNHEY and CDR2 is SVGEGT.

The J gene is TRBJ2-7, the V gene TRBV10-3, with 12 nucleotides matching TRBD1. Germline V gene sequence: CDR1 ENHRY, CDR2 SYGVKD. The V gene end was trimmed by 5 bases and the J gene end by 7 bases; junction bases not matched to a gene: 9. CDR3 length: 15 residues. CDR3 sequence reads: CAISHLGTGGVEQYF. As DNA, the CDR3 is TGTGCCATCAGTCACCTAGGGACAGGGGGCGTAGAGCAGTACTTC.

The chain has TRBV7-6 and TRBJ2-1; D is possibly TRBD2 (5 bases). The CDR3 extends over 11 amino acids. Trimming took off 5 bases at V and 9 bases at J, with 8 bases between the two ends. CDR1 is SGHVS, CDR2 FNYEAQ, per germline. The DNA for the CDR3 is TGTGCCAGCAGCGTCGCGGGTGAGCAGTTCTTC. Translated, it gives CASSVAGEQFF.

This clone was seen more than once but under ten times. The chain couples TRBV7-2 to TRBJ1-1; no clear D gene. CDR3 length: 14 residues. The germline gives CDR1 SGHTA, CDR2 FQGNSA. The germline V and J ends were trimmed by 4 bases and 0 bases, with 9 bases remaining between them. CDR3 in DNA: TGTGCCAGCAGCTCCGAGGGTATGAACACTGAAGCTTTCTTT. It translates to CASSSEGMNTEAFF.

Worth noting for this clone: The same CDR3 is also encoded by other DNA sequences in this sample. The genes are TRBV12-3 or TRBV12-4 and TRBJ1-1, with unresolved D. V dropped 3 bases and J dropped 1 base, with 6 bases sitting between them. This CDR3 region has 13 residues. The CDR3 nucleotides read TGTGCCAGCAGTTTTAATAGGAACACTGAAGCTTTCTTT. Residues: CASSFNRNTEAFF.

V and J are TRBV4-3 and TRBJ1-1; D is unclear. V gave up 4 bases and J gave up 4 bases, with 13 bases separating them. The CDR3 runs to 14 residues. Germline CDR1 is LGHNA and CDR2 is YSLEER. The CDR3 spells CASSRDPRGTEAFF. The DNA of the CDR3 is TGCGCCAGCAGCCGAGATCCACGGGGCACTGAAGCTTTCTTT.

This chain joins TRBV4-3 and TRBJ1-2; D not certain. This CDR3 comprises 14 residues. Germline assignment: CDR1 LGHNA and CDR2 YSLEER. Trimming removed 0 bases at V and 4 bases at J, with 9 bases between. The CDR3 DNA sequence: TGCGCCAGCAGCCAAGAGGCTGGGAGCTATGGCTACACCTTC. The encoded protein is CASSQEAGSYGYTF.

The chain uses TRBV11-2 and TRBJ1-2; perhaps TRBD1 as D (6 bases). This CDR3 region has 15 residues. Germline values: CDR1 SGHAT, CDR2 FQNNGV. Deletions cut 6 bases from V and 0 bases from J, with 14 bases between. This chain's CDR3 is CASRVWGQANYGYTF. In DNA form, the CDR3 reads TGTGCCAGCAGGGTATGGGGGCAGGCTAACTATGGCTACACCTTC.

This clone appeared a single time. This chain joins TRBV6-5 and TRBJ2-1, with D tentatively TRBD2 (5 bases). V lost 0 bases and J 0 bases, leaving 6 bases between the germline ends. The CDR3 loop spans 15 amino acids. The germline V gene encodes CDR1 MNHEY and CDR2 SVGAGI. CDR3 nucleotides: TGTGCCAGCAGTTACTCTGGGAGCTCCTACAATGAGCAGTTCTTC. It specifies CASSYSGSSYNEQFF.

CDR3 sequence: CASSLDWGQGETQYF. CDR3 bases: TGCGCCAGCAGCTTGGATTGGGGGCAGGGGGAGACCCAGTACTTC. The genes are TRBV5-1 and TRBJ2-5, with D possibly matching TRBD1 (6 bases). The CDR3 length is 15 residues. The germline CDR1 and CDR2 sequences are SGHRS and YFSETQ. V lost 0 bases and J 5 bases, leaving 14 bases between the germline ends.

CDR3 DNA sequence: TGCGCCAGCAGTGATGGCAGACTCTCTGGAAACACCATATATTTT. Its protein is CASSDGRLSGNTIYF. The chain uses TRBV10-1 and TRBJ1-3; no clear D gene. V lost 3 bases to trimming and J lost 0 bases, with 9 bases between them. The CDR3 is 15 amino acids. Germline CDR1 is WNHNN and CDR2 is SYGVQD (reference sequence).

The genes are TRBV7-6 and TRBJ2-1; D perhaps matches TRBD1 (6 bases). CDR1 and CDR2 from the germline V gene are SGHVS and FNYEAQ. Between the trimmed V and J ends, which lost 4 bases and 6 bases, there was a span of 16 bases. This CDR3 is 15 amino acids long. For the CDR3, the DNA is TGTGCCAGCAGCTCCCCGCAGGGGTTGTCCAATGAGCAGTTCTTC. This codes for CASSSPQGLSNEQFF.

V gene TRBV28 combines with J gene TRBJ1-2; D gene uncertain. Germline V gene lookup returns CDR1 MDHEN and CDR2 SYDVKM. The CDR3 loop spans 12 amino acids. The V and J ends lost 4 bases and 4 bases respectively, with 7 bases between them. The CDR3 protein is CASSSQAYGYTF. CDR3 DNA sequence: TGTGCCAGCAGTTCCCAAGCCTATGGCTACACCTTC.

The chain combines TRBV7-2 with TRBJ1-1, with 11 bases aligning to TRBD1. CDR3 length: 14 amino acids. The J segment lost 7 bases and the V segment lost 3 bases, leaving 4 bases of the junction unmatched. The V gene's germline CDR1 is SGHTA and CDR2 FQGNSA. Here the CDR3 DNA reads TGTGCCAGCAGCTTCGGACAGGGGGCGAATGAAGCTTTCTTT. It specifies CASSFGQGANEAFF. The complete variable domain, with remaining parts taken from reference TRBV7-2 and TRBJ1-1, reads GAGVSQSPSNKVTEKGKDVELRCDPISGHTALYWYRQSLGQGLEFLIYFQGNSAPDKSGLPSDRFSAERTGGSVSTLTIQRTQQEDSAVYLCASSFGQGANEAFFGQGTRLTVV.

The chain couples TRBV11-2 to TRBJ1-1; a weak D match, TRBD1 (6 bases). The V end lost 4 bases, the J end lost 0 bases, and 12 bases lay between the germline ends. Germline CDR1 reads SGHAT; CDR2 reads FQNNGV. CDR3 length: 15 residues. The CDR3 DNA is TGTGCCAGCAGCTCAAGACAGGCTTTGAACACTGAAGCTTTCTTT. Its translation is CASSSRQALNTEAFF.

The chain links TRBV10-1 to TRBJ2-7; 12 nucleotides match TRBD2. Germline assignment: CDR1 WNHNN and CDR2 SYGVQD (reference sequence). The CDR3 has 16 amino acids. J gave up 3 bases and V 6 bases, and 9 bases lay outside the gene matches. This chain's CDR3 is CASSPTSGGLHYEQYF. For the CDR3, the DNA is TGCGCCAGCAGCCCGACTAGCGGGGGCCTTCACTACGAGCAGTACTTC.

The rearrangement uses TRBV2 and TRBJ2-7; the D gene is possibly TRBD2 (5 bases). Germline V gene data show CDR1 as SNHLY and CDR2 as FYNNEI. V lost 0 bases and J 5 bases, leaving 8 bases between the germline ends. The CDR3 is made up of 13 amino acids. The CDR3: CASSEARRNEQYF. The CDR3 nucleotides are TGTGCCAGCAGTGAAGCACGGAGGAACGAGCAGTACTTC.

The genes are TRBV11-2 and TRBJ2-7, with D perhaps TRBD1 (6 bases). The CDR3 runs 14 residues. V lost 3 bases to trimming and J lost 1 base, with 10 bases between them. Germline V gives CDR1 SGHAT, CDR2 FQNNGV. CDR3 sequence: CASSFGTLSYEQYF. CDR3 DNA sequence: TGTGCCAGCAGCTTTGGGACACTATCCTACGAGCAGTACTTC.

The chain couples TRBV5-1 to TRBJ2-7; 14 bases align to TRBD2. Germline V gene lookup returns CDR1 SGHRS and CDR2 YFSETQ. The length of the CDR3 is 16 residues. With 2 bases clipped from V and 3 bases from J, the junction kept 4 bases outside the gene matches. The CDR3 region is CASSFGLAGGLYEQYF. CDR3 bases: TGCGCCAGCAGCTTTGGACTAGCGGGGGGTCTCTACGAGCAGTACTTC.

In its sample, this clone was seen a few times. CDR3 bases: TGTGCCAGTAGTCGCGCCGGGACTAGCGGGACCTACGAGCAGTACTTC. It codes for CASSRAGTSGTYEQYF. This chain connects TRBV19 to TRBJ2-7; 13 bases align to TRBD2. V shed 5 bases and J 2 bases; nucleotides not matched to a gene: 6. The CDR3 runs to 16 residues. The germline gives CDR1 LNHDA, CDR2 SQIVND (reference sequence).

The V call is TRBV7-2, the J call TRBJ2-2; the match to TRBD1 covers 8 bases. This CDR3 contains 16 residues. Germline V CDR1 and CDR2: SGHTA, FQGNSA. V shed 5 bases, J shed 0 bases, and the junction held 5 bases outside the gene matches. In DNA form, the CDR3 reads TGTGCCAGCAGCCTAAGGACAGGGTCGAACACCGGGGAGCTGTTTTTT. It translates to CASSLRTGSNTGELFF.

The chain recombines TRBV6-5 with TRBJ2-7; 11 bases fit TRBD2. With 6 bases clipped from V and 4 bases from J, the junction kept 8 bases outside the gene matches. Germline CDR1 MNHEY, CDR2 SVGAGI. The CDR3 runs to 15 residues. CDR3 sequence (DNA): TGTGCCAGCAGACCTCCGGGACTAGCGGAATACGAGCAGTACTTC. This translates into CASRPPGLAEYEQYF.

CDR3 protein: CASSTGTGSYNEQFF. The CDR3 DNA follows: TGCGCCAGCAGCACCGGGACAGGCTCCTACAATGAGCAGTTCTTC. The V and J genes are TRBV5-1 and TRBJ2-1; TRBD1 agrees at 8 bases. Germline V gives CDR1 SGHRS, CDR2 YFSETQ. The CDR3 is made up of 15 amino acids. The trim removed 4 bases at V and 0 bases at J, leaving 3 bases unmatched.

The chain employs TRBV2 and TRBJ2-5, with TRBD2 as a possible D gene (6 bases). Per the germline V gene, CDR1 is SNHLY and CDR2 is FYNNEI. Trimming removed 2 bases from V and 5 bases from J, with 9 bases in between. The CDR3 loop spans 13 amino acids. The CDR3, as DNA: TGTGCCAGCAGTGAAATCCGGGAGGAGACCCAGTACTTC. It is translated as CASSEIREETQYF.

The chain uses TRBV5-1 and TRBJ1-2, with D unresolved. From germline, CDR1 is SGHRS and CDR2 YFSETQ. This CDR3 has 14 residues. The V gene lost 6 bases and the J gene lost 5 bases, with 17 bases spanning the gap. The CDR3 DNA is TGCGCCAGCACCGACACGACTAATCGGTATGGCTACACCTTC. The encoded protein is CASTDTTNRYGYTF. The full variable domain, in which reference TRBV5-1 and TRBJ1-2 provide the parts outside the CDR3, is KAGVTQTPRYLIKTRGQQVTLSCSPISGHRSVSWYQQTPGQGLQFLFEYFSETQRNKGNFPGRFSGRQFSNSRSEMNVSTLELGDSALYLCASTDTTNRYGYTFGSGTRLTVV.

J is TRBJ2-7 and V is TRBV5-4; TRBD2 matches at 14 bases. After removal of 4 bases from V and 5 bases from J, the junction contained 8 bases not matched to a gene. This CDR3 is built from 16 residues. CDR1 and CDR2 from the germline V gene are SGHNT and YYREEE (reference sequence). CDR3 sequence: CASSPGTSGSFHEQYF. CDR3 DNA sequence: TGTGCCAGCAGCCCGGGGACTAGCGGGAGTTTTCACGAGCAGTACTTC. Complete variable domain (other parts from reference TRBV5-4 and TRBJ2-7): ETGVTQSPTHLIKTRGQQVTLRCSSQSGHNTVSWYQQALGQGPQFIFQYYREEENGRGNFPPRFSGLQFPNYSSELNVNALELDDSALYLCASSPGTSGSFHEQYFGPGTRLTVT.

The genes are TRBV15 and TRBJ2-2, with 8 bases matching TRBD1. Germline lookup yields CDR1 LNHNV and CDR2 YYDKDF (reference sequence). V lost 1 base and J lost 4; bases outside the gene matches: 2. The CDR3 is made up of 15 amino acids. The CDR3 DNA is TGTGCCACCAGCAGAGTTACAGGGGGCACCGGGGAGCTGTTTTTT. The encoded protein is CATSRVTGGTGELFF.

This clone is a singleton in its sample. The chain recombines TRBV7-2 with TRBJ2-1; 7 nucleotides agree with TRBD2. The CDR3 has 15 amino acids. Trimming at V came to 5 bases and at J to 5 bases, leaving 9 bases not matched to a gene. Germline lookup yields CDR1 SGHTA and CDR2 FQGNSA. The CDR3 protein is CASSLFRLADNEQFF. The CDR3 DNA sequence: TGTGCCAGCAGCCTGTTCCGGCTAGCGGACAATGAGCAGTTCTTC.